This entry describes one T cell receptor (beta chain). This clonotype was observed a few times. Which antigen it targets is not known. No base quality information exists; no much larger clone differs at one position. The data derive from a study of CD8 T cells in ankylosing spondylitis (dated by TCRdb to about 2017). With respect to the entire study: The study profiled T cell receptor beta repertoires in healthy donors and ankylosing spondylitis patients to find disease-linked TCR variants. The whole study cohort included some 100 healthy donors and about two dozen ankylosing spondylitis patients. Peripheral blood was sampled, and synovial fluid was additionally collected from ankylosing spondylitis patients. Overall study outcomes, separate from this receptor: In peripheral blood, the disease-linked clones were found at relatively low frequencies and had a CD8+ phenotype. A TCR beta motif made up of several highly homologous amino acid variants appeared to be characteristic of blood from ankylosing spondylitis patients. Some TCR beta motif variants had previously been reported in synovial fluid and blood of reactive arthritis patients, which suggested common disease-initiation mechanisms. The disease-linked clones were reported as significantly enriched in matched synovial fluid samples from ankylosing spondylitis patients.

The CDR3, from cysteine to phenylalanine, totals 14 residues. Just CDR3 DNA is preserved here, 42 bases in frame from base 1. From V the trimming removes 5 bases and from J it removes 8 bases, while the gene matches leave 8 bases of the junction unaccounted for. Data came from an Illumina HiSeq 2500. Quantitative 5'-RACE with molecular barcodes was the method used to prepare the TCR beta libraries. For the original study's pipeline: A new computational method, built on a probabilistic model of VDJ rearrangement, was used to identify disease-linked TCR variants. TCRdb cleaned the public reads at Q25 with fastp, built clones with MiXCR and kept in-frame beta chains. Rows merge per CDR3 protein into single entries with the most common DNA and genes. The V and J calls come from TCRdb's annotation, not from the publication. In this sample the table shows fewer than 200,000 distinct CDR3 sequences, approximately 9% of which occur a single time. The top ten clonotypes cover approximately 15% of the sample.

The origin of this receptor is a female donor with ankylosing spondylitis or in good health (not recorded which). Sequencing was done on a sample of blood, either unsorted or a sorted T cell fraction (not recorded which). This receptor chain uses TRBV12-3 or TRBV12-4 and TRBJ2-1, and 8 junctional nucleotides match TRBD2. The DNA is TGTGCCAGCAGTCCGGGACTAGTATACGATGAGCAGTTCTTC. The resulting protein is CASSPGLVYDEQFF.